The source of this T cell receptor (beta chain) is a study of T cells in Graves' hyperthyroidism and ophthalmopathy. About the study: Peripheral blood was collected at initial diagnosis, before any treatment.

The table lists this clonotype with many counts. Germline V gene sequence: CDR1 MNHNY, CDR2 SVGAGI (reference sequence). This CDR3 has 16 amino acids. Trimming cost V 3 bases and J 2 bases, with 13 bases left between them. Diagnoses were made from clinical symptoms, serum measures (thyroxine and TRAb), thyroid ultrasound and orbital computed tomography. The authors obtained PBMCs from over 8 ml of fresh peripheral blood. Regions amplified from RNA transcripts were the TCR beta CDR3 regions. An initial round of RT-PCR targeting the TCR CDR3 relied on the HTBI primer set. TCRdb called the multiplex PCR reads again in MiXCR, with one record for every CDR3 protein. Here the sample spans some 600,000 distinct CDR3 sequences, approximately 15% being singletons.

Sequencing was done on a sample of blood. This receptor was obtained from a woman in her 30s with Graves' hyperthyroidism that later progressed to Graves' ophthalmopathy. The chain combines TRBV6-6 with TRBJ1-4, with D unresolved. The DNA of the CDR3 is TGTGCCAGCAGTTATCTCGGACCCACGACTAATGAAAAACTGTTTTTT. It specifies CASSYLGPTTNEKLFF.